This T cell receptor beta chain was sequenced for a study of Graves' ophthalmopathy and Graves' hyperthyroidism. Whole-study findings and limits: The model's ophthalmopathy progression predictions had around 64% sensitivity and 72.22% specificity.

Details on this clonotype: Antigen unknown. The junction does not match germline at one end; this may be a read error.

The germline V gene has CDR1 DFQATT and CDR2 SNEGSKA (reference sequence). CDR3 length: 13 amino acids. The study amplified TCR beta CDR3 regions using RNA transcripts. Scientists carried out first-round RT-PCR using HTBI primers and then a second-round multiplex PCR. TCRdb processed the multiplex PCR reads anew with MiXCR; each CDR3 protein has one entry. The table has almost 750,000 distinct CDR3 sequences, around 40% seen once; the top ten hold approximately 46%. This TCR came from an adult man with Graves' ophthalmopathy. The chain couples TRBV20-1 to TRBJ2-5; unclear D gene. The sequenced sample was peripheral blood. The CDR3 reads CSAPQRLGETQDF. CDR3 in DNA: TGCAGTGCTCCGCAAAGATTAGGAGAGACCCAGGACTTC.